This T cell receptor beta chain stems from a study of OX40 agonist ivuxolimab in advanced cancers. For the study at large: The patients received ivuxolimab by intravenous route every 2 weeks at 0.01 to 10 mg/kg. Partial response was recorded in three patients: one hepatocellular carcinoma and two cutaneous melanoma cases. General study findings and limits: CD4+ and CD8+ T cells in blood underwent clonal expansion by week 6 at 0.1 to 3.0 mg/kg.

Profiling relied on immunoSEQ multiplex PCR, and the TCRdb table lists in-frame clones only, not all of them. The table lists 9,500 to 13,000 clones, approximately 84% of them singletons. Notes on this clone: The target antigen is unknown.

The sequence was obtained from an adult with an advanced solid tumor such as melanoma, head and neck, liver or kidney cancer. The starting material was CD4+ or CD8+ T cells sorted from blood, obtained in a trial of the OX40 agonist ivuxolimab.

DNA of the CDR3: TGTGCCAGCAGGGGGCGGGACATCAAGGGGTATACGCAGTATTTT. Protein product: CASRGRDIKGYTQYF. The chain carries TRBV7-9 and TRBJ2-3; tentatively, D is TRBD1 or TRBD2 (6 bases each). V was pared by 6 bases and J by 7 bases, with 20 bases between. Germline-derived CDR1 and CDR2 are SEHNR and FQNEAQ (reference sequence). This CDR3 comprises 15 residues.